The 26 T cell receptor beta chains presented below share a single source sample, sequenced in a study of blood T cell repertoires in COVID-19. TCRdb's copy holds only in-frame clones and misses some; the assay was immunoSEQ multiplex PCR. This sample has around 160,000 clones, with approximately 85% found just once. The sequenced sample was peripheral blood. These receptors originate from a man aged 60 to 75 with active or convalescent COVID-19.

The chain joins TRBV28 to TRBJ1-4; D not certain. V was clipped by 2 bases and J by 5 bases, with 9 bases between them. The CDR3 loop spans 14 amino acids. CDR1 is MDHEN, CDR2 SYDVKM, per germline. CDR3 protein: CASSLQAMNEKLFF. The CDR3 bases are TGTGCCAGCAGTTTACAGGCGATGAATGAAAAACTGTTTTTT.

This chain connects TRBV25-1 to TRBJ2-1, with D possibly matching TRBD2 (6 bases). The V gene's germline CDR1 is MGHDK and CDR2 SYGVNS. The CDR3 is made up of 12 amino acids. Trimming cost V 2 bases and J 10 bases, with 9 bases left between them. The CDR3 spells CASSEGRMEQFF. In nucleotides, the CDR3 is TGTGCCAGCAGTGAAGGGAGGATGGAGCAGTTCTTC. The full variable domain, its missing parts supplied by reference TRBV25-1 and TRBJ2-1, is EADIYQTPRYLVIGTGKKITLECSQTMGHDKMYWYQQDPGMELHLIHYSYGVNSTEKGDLSSESTVSRIRTEHFPLTLESARPSHTSQYLCASSEGRMEQFFGPGTRLTVL.

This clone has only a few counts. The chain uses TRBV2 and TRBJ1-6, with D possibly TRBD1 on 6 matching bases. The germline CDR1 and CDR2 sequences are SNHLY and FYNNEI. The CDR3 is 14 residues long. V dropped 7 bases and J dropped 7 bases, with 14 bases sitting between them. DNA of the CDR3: TGTGCCAGCAAACAGGGCCCAAAAAATTCACCCCTCCACTTT. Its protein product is CASKQGPKNSPLHF.

The CDR3 sequence: CASQRYTEAFF. The CDR3 nucleotides read TGTGCCAGCCAGCGTTACACTGAAGCTTTCTTT. The V gene is TRBV28, the J gene TRBJ1-1; the D is unclear. V was pared by 8 bases and J by 3 bases, with 7 bases between. The V gene's germline CDR1 is MDHEN and CDR2 SYDVKM. The CDR3 loop spans 11 amino acids.

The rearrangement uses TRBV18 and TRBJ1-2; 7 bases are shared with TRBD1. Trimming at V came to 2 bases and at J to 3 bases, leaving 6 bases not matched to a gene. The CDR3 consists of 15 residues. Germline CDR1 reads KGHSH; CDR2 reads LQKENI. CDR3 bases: TGTGCCAGCTCACCAGGGAGCAGGGGGGACTATGGCTACACCTTC. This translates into CASSPGSRGDYGYTF.

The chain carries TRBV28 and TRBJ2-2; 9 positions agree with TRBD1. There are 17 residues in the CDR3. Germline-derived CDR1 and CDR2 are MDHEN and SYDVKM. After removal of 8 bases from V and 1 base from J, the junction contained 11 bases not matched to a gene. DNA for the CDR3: TGTGCCAGCGGGGCCGAAACAGGGGGCTTGAACACCGGGGAGCTGTTTTTT. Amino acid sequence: CASGAETGGLNTGELFF.

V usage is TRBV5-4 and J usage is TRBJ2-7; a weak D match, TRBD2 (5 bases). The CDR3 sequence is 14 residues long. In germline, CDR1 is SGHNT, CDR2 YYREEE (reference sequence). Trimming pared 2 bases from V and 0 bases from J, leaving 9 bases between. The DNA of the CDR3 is TGTGCCAGCAGCTTAGCGGAGTCCTCCTACGAGCAGTACTTC. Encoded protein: CASSLAESSYEQYF.

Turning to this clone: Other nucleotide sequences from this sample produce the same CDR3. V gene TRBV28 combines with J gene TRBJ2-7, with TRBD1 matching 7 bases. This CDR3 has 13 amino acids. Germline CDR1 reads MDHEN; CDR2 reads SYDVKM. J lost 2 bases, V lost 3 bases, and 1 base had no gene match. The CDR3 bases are TGTGCCAGCAGTTTTGACAGGGCCTACGAGCAGTACTTC. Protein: CASSFDRAYEQYF.

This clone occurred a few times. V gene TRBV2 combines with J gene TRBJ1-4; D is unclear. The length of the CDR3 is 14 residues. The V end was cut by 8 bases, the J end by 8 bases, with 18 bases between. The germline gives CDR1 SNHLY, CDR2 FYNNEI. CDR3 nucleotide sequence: TGTGCCAGCGCTCCGGGGTCGGGGAACGAAAAACTGTTTTTT. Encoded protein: CASAPGSGNEKLFF.

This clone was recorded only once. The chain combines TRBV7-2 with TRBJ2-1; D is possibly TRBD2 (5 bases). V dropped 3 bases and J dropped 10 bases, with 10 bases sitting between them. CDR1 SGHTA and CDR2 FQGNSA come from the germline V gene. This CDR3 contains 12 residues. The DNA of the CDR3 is TGTGCCAGCAGCTTCGACTACGGGGAGCAGTTCTTC. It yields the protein CASSFDYGEQFF. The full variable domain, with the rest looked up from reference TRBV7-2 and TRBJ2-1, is GAGVSQSPSNKVTEKGKDVELRCDPISGHTALYWYRQSLGQGLEFLIYFQGNSAPDKSGLPSDRFSAERTGGSVSTLTIQRTQQEDSAVYLCASSFDYGEQFFGPGTRLTVL.

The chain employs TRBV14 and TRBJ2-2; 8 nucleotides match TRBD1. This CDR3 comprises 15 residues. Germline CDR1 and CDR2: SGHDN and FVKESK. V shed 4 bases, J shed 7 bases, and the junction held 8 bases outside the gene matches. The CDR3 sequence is CASSLGQGGNGELFF. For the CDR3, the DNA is TGTGCCAGCAGCCTCGGACAGGGCGGAAACGGGGAGCTGTTTTTT.

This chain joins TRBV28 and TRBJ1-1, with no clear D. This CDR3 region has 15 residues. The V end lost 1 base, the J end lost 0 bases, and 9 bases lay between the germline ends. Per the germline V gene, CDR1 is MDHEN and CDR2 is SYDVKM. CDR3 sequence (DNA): TGTGCCAGCAGTTTATTGTCCAGGATGAACACTGAAGCTTTCTTT. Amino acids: CASSLLSRMNTEAFF.

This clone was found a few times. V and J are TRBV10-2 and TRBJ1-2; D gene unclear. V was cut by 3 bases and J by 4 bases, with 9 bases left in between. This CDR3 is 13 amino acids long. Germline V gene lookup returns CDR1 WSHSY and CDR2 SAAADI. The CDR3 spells CASSDRFTYGYTF. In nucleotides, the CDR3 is TGCGCCAGCAGTGACAGGTTCACCTATGGCTACACCTTC.

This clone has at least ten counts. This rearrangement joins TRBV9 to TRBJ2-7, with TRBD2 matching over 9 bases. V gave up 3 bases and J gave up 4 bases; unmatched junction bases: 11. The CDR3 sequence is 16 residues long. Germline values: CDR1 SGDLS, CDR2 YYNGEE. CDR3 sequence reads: CASSENVGLAGYEQYF. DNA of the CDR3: TGTGCCAGCAGCGAAAATGTGGGGCTAGCGGGGTACGAGCAGTACTTC.

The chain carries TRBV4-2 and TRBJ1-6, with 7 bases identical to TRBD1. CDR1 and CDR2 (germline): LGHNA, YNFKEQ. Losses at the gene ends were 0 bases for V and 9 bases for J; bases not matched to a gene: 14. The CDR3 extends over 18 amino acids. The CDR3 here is CASSQELSRGRMGSPLHF. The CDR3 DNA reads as TGTGCCAGCAGCCAAGAACTCAGTAGGGGGCGGATGGGTTCACCCCTCCACTTT.

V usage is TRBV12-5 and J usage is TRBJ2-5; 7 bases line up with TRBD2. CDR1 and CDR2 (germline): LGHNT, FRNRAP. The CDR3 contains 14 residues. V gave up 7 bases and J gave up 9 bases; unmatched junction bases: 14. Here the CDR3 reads CASAPVGLAVPQYF. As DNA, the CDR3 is TGTGCTAGTGCTCCGGTCGGGCTAGCGGTCCCCCAGTACTTC.

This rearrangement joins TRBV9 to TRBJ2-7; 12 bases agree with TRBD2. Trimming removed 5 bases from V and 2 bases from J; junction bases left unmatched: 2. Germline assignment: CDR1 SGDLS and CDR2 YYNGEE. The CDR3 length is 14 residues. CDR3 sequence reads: CASSGLAGTYEQYF. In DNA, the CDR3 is TGTGCCAGCAGTGGACTAGCGGGGACCTACGAGCAGTACTTC.

Here the CDR3 DNA reads TGTGCCAGCAGCTCAACTTCGACGGGAACCTACGAGCAGTACTTC. Its protein product is CASSSTSTGTYEQYF. This rearrangement joins TRBV7-2 to TRBJ2-7; TRBD2 is a possible D gene (5 bases). Trimming stripped 4 bases from V and 2 bases from J, with 15 bases between. There are 15 residues in the CDR3. CDR1 and CDR2 from the germline V gene are SGHTA and FQGNSA.

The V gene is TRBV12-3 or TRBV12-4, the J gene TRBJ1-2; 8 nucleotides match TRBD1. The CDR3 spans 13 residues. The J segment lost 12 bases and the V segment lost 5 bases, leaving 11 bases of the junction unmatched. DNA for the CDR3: TGTGCCAGCAGTCCCAGCTCCAGGGGGCTGGACACCTTC. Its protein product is CASSPSSRGLDTF.

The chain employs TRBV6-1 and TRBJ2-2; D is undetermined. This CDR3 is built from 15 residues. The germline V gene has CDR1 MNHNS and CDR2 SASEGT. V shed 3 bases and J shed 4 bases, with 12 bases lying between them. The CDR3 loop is CASSDISDFTGELFF. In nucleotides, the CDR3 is TGTGCCAGCAGTGACATATCAGATTTCACCGGGGAGCTGTTTTTT.

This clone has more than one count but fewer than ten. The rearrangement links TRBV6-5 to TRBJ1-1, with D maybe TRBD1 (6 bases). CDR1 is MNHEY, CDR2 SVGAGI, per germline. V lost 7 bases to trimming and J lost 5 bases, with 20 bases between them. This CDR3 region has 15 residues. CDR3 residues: CASIKTAGEWTEAFF. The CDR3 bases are TGTGCCAGCATAAAGACGGCAGGGGAATGGACTGAAGCTTTCTTT.

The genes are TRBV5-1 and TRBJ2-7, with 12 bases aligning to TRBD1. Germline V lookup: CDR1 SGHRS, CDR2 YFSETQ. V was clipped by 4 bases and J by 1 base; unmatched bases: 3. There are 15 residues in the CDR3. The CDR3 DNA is TGCGCCAGCAGCGCGGGACAGGGGGCTTCCTACGAGCAGTACTTC. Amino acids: CASSAGQGASYEQYF.

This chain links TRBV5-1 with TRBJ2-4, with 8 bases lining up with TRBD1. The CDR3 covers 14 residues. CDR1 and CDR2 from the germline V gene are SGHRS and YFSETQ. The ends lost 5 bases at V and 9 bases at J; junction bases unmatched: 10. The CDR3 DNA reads TGCGCCAGCAGACCGGGACAGGAGGGGGTCATTCAGTACTTC. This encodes CASRPGQEGVIQYF. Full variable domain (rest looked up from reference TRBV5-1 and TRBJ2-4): KAGVTQTPRYLIKTRGQQVTLSCSPISGHRSVSWYQQTPGQGLQFLFEYFSETQRNKGNFPGRFSGRQFSNSRSEMNVSTLELGDSALYLCASRPGQEGVIQYFGAGTRLSVL.

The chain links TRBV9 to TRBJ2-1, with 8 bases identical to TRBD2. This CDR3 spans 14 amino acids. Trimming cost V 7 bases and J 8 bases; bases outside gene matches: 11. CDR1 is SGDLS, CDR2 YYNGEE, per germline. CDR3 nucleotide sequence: TGTGCCAGCGAACGCCGGGAGGGCCACGATGAGCAGTTCTTC. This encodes CASERREGHDEQFF.

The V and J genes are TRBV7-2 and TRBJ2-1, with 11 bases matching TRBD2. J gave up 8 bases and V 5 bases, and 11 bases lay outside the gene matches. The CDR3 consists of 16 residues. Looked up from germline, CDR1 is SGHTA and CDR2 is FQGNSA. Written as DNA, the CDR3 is TGTGCCAGCAGCATACTTAGCGGGAGGGCCTCCTATGAGCAGTTCTTC. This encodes CASSILSGRASYEQFF.

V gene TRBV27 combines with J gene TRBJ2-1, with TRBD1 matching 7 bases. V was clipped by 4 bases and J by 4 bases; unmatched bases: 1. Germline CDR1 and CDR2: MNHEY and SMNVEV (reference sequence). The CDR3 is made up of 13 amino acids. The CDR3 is CASSWDSYNEQFF. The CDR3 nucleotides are TGTGCCAGCAGTTGGGACAGTTACAATGAGCAGTTCTTC.